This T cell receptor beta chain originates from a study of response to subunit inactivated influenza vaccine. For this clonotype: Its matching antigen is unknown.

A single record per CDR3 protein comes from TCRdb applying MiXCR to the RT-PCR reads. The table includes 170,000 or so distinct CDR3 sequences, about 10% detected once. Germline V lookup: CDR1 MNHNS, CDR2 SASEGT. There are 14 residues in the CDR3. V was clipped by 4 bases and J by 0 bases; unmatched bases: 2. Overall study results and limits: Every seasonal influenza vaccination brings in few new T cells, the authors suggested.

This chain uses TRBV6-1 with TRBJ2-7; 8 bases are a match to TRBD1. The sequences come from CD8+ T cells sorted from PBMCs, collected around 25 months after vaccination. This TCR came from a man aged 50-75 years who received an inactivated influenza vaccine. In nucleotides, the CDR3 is TGTGCCAGCAGTGGGACAGGGAGCTCCTACGAGCAGTACTTC. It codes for CASSGTGSSYEQYF.